At least ten counts were recorded for the clone carrying this T cell receptor beta chain. The data were taken from a study of T-cell reconstitution after alpha-beta-depleted transplantation in children. V was cut by 3 bases and J by 11 bases, with 13 bases left in between. The CDR3 loop spans 12 amino acids. Germline loops: CDR1 KGHSH, CDR2 LQKENI. A library of TCRbeta sequences, prepared with unique molecular identifiers, was generated. TCRdb analysed the PCR reads with MiXCR anew, one entry per CDR3 protein. The sample has 200,000 to 300,000 distinct CDR3 sequences, around 11% seen once. The sample was PBMCs from the stem cell graft donor, taken from the stem cell graft. V usage is TRBV18 and J usage is TRBJ1-2; no firm D call. The sequence was collected from a human donor who donated a stem cell graft to a child with acute lymphoblastic leukemia. As DNA, the CDR3 is TGTGCCAGCTCACCGGACGCGCCTTCATACACCTTC. It encodes CASSPDAPSYTF.